These 30 T cell receptor beta chains originate from one sample sequenced in a study of OX40 agonist ivuxolimab in advanced cancers. The library came from the immunoSEQ multiplex PCR assay. This is the immuneACCESS table as TCRdb keeps it, with only in-frame sequences that have V and J called. A part of the clones is gone; compared with another copy, unresolved V genes explain less than half, and the rest is unexplained. The sample table shows around 67,000 clones, and 70% to 90% are seen once. The leading ten clones occupy approximately 1.4% of the sample. Sample: CD4+ or CD8+ T cells sorted from blood, taken in a trial of the OX40 agonist ivuxolimab. The source is an adult with an advanced solid tumor such as melanoma, head and neck, liver or kidney cancer.

The V and J genes are TRBV28 and TRBJ2-7; weak D call: TRBD2 (5 bases). The germline V and J ends were trimmed by 4 bases and 3 bases, with 10 bases remaining between them. The CDR3 spans 13 residues. Germline V lookup: CDR1 MDHEN, CDR2 SYDVKM. The CDR3 DNA sequence: TGTGCCAGCAGTTCGCCAGCGGTCTACGAGCAGTACTTC. It codes for CASSSPAVYEQYF.

The genes are TRBV30 and TRBJ1-4; a possible D gene is TRBD1 (6 bases). V was shortened by 4 bases and J by 4 bases, with 19 bases between the two germline ends. The CDR3 totals 16 residues. The germline CDR1 and CDR2 sequences are GTSNPN and SVGIG (reference sequence). The CDR3 region is CAWMGGWGQINEKLFF. CDR3 coding DNA: TGTGCCTGGATGGGAGGTTGGGGGCAGATTAATGAAAAACTGTTTTTT.

This clone was seen a handful of times. This chain joins TRBV6-4 and TRBJ2-1; 8 nucleotides agree with TRBD2. The CDR3 sequence is 14 residues long. CDR1 and CDR2 from the germline V gene are MRHNA and SNTAGT. V was clipped by 0 bases and J by 14 bases; unmatched bases: 9. The CDR3 bases are TGTGCCAGCAGTGACTCTGCTACGGGAGGGCGGGAGTTCTTC. It encodes CASSDSATGGREFF.

The chain is built from TRBV11-2 and TRBJ2-1, with D hard to call. The CDR3 runs 17 residues. V lost 2 bases to trimming and J lost 0 bases, with 14 bases between them. Germline CDR1 SGHAT, CDR2 FQNNGV. CDR3 protein: CASSLSAGPVSYNEQFF. DNA of the CDR3: TGTGCCAGCAGCTTAAGCGCAGGCCCCGTCTCCTACAATGAGCAGTTCTTC.

To note about this clone: This sample includes further DNA sequences coding for the same CDR3. The rearrangement joins TRBV18 to TRBJ2-1; 10 positions match TRBD1. The CDR3 has 15 amino acids. V shed 6 bases, J shed 2 bases, and the junction held 4 bases outside the gene matches. CDR1 and CDR2 from the germline V gene are KGHSH and LQKENI. The CDR3 DNA follows: TGTGCCAGCTCGTGGACAGGGGGGACCTACAATGAGCAGTTCTTC. It codes for CASSWTGGTYNEQFF.

This sequence joins TRBV6-5 and TRBJ1-1; 7 bases line up with TRBD1. The CDR3 totals 14 residues. The V gene's germline CDR1 is MNHEY and CDR2 SVGAGI. V shed 6 bases and J 6 bases; nucleotides not matched to a gene: 10. DNA of the CDR3: TGTGCCAGCAGCCCCAGGGGGGGGACGGCTGAAGCTTTCTTT. Encoded protein: CASSPRGGTAEAFF.

The chain couples TRBV6-1 to TRBJ1-5; D might be TRBD1 (6 bases). The CDR3 runs 15 residues. V lost 2 bases to trimming and J lost 4 bases, with 12 bases between them. In germline, CDR1 is MNHNS, CDR2 SASEGT. This chain's CDR3 is CASSEPGQLNQPQHF. The CDR3 region has the DNA TGTGCCAGCAGTGAACCCGGACAGTTAAATCAGCCCCAGCATTTT.

The rearrangement uses TRBV7-2 and TRBJ2-7, with TRBD1 as a possible D gene (5 bases). From germline, CDR1 is SGHTA and CDR2 FQGNSA. V was pared by 0 bases and J by 5 bases, with 14 bases between. The CDR3 extends over 15 amino acids. The CDR3 region has the DNA TGTGCCAGCAGCTTAGCTCCAGGGTATCGGAACGAGCAGTACTTC. Its protein product is CASSLAPGYRNEQYF.

The gene calls are TRBV20-1 and TRBJ1-1; D is ambiguous. Trimming cost V 5 bases and J 6 bases, with 7 bases left between them. Germline-derived CDR1 and CDR2 are DFQATT and SNEGSKA (reference sequence). The CDR3 has 10 amino acids. CDR3 region: CSAPRAEAFF. CDR3 sequence (DNA): TGCAGTGCTCCCAGAGCTGAAGCTTTCTTT.

V gene TRBV19 combines with J gene TRBJ1-6, with 7 bases lining up with TRBD1. J gave up 9 bases and V 6 bases, and 5 bases lay outside the gene matches. Germline CDR1 LNHDA, CDR2 SQIVND (reference sequence). The CDR3 extends over 13 amino acids. The CDR3 loop reads CASSEGASSPLHF. The CDR3 nucleotides are TGTGCCAGTAGCGAGGGGGCGAGTTCACCCCTCCACTTT.

The rearrangement uses TRBV7-9 and TRBJ2-7, with D hard to call. The CDR3 sequence is 13 residues long. Germline V gene data show CDR1 as SEHNR and CDR2 as FQNEAQ (reference sequence). V dropped 5 bases and J dropped 6 bases, with 14 bases sitting between them. CDR3 in DNA: TGTGCCAGCAGCCCTCCGGCAGTGGGCGAGCAGTACTTC. Translation gives CASSPPAVGEQYF.

This clone occurred once. The chain uses TRBV4-3 and TRBJ2-7; D remains unclear. Between the trimmed V and J ends, which lost 1 base and 3 bases, there was a span of 10 bases. Germline V CDR1 and CDR2: LGHNA, YSLEER. CDR3 length: 14 amino acids. CDR3 coding DNA: TGCGCCAGCAGCCAAGTCTCAGCGATCTACGAGCAGTACTTC. It encodes CASSQVSAIYEQYF.

The rearrangement uses TRBV5-1 and TRBJ1-6, with TRBD1 matching over 7 bases. CDR3 length: 16 residues. V lost 3 bases and J lost 0; bases outside the gene matches: 3. Germline CDR1 SGHRS, CDR2 YFSETQ. The CDR3 is CASSSGQSSYNSPLHF. The CDR3 DNA reads as TGCGCCAGCAGCTCGGGACAGAGCTCCTATAATTCACCCCTCCACTTT.

A single count supports this clone. V and J are TRBV28 and TRBJ2-3, with 12 bases that match TRBD2. Germline V gene data show CDR1 as MDHEN and CDR2 as SYDVKM. V lost 4 bases and J lost 1; bases outside the gene matches: 3. CDR3 length: 16 residues. Here the CDR3 reads CASSSSGRGGTDTQYF. CDR3 DNA: TGTGCCAGCAGTTCTAGCGGGAGGGGGGGCACAGATACGCAGTATTTT.

This clone was seen a single time. The chain recombines TRBV19 with TRBJ2-1; D might be TRBD2 (5 bases). This CDR3 is built from 16 residues. Germline CDR1 reads LNHDA; CDR2 reads SQIVND (reference sequence). V was cut by 6 bases and J by 0 bases, with 15 bases left in between. The CDR3 loop is CASSRSAGSSYNEQFF. The CDR3 DNA is TGTGCCAGTAGCCGTTCGGCTGGGAGCTCCTACAATGAGCAGTTCTTC.

CDR3 loop: CASSDDRSSGNTIYF. In nucleotides, the CDR3 is TGTGCCAGCAGTGACGACAGAAGCTCTGGAAACACCATATATTTT. J is TRBJ1-3 and V is TRBV6-4; tentative D call: TRBD1 (5 bases). CDR1 and CDR2 (germline): MRHNA, SNTAGT. With 2 bases removed from V and 0 bases from J, the gap between germline ends came to 8 bases. The CDR3 totals 15 residues.

The chain employs TRBV30 and TRBJ2-1, with TRBD1 as a possible D gene (6 bases). CDR3 length: 12 amino acids. With 5 bases removed from V and 8 bases from J, the gap between germline ends came to 13 bases. The germline CDR1 and CDR2 sequences are GTSNPN and SVGIG (reference sequence). CDR3 in DNA: TGTGCCTGGGCTCCGACAGGTTATGAGCAGTTCTTC. As protein: CAWAPTGYEQFF.

This clone was counted a single time. J is TRBJ2-7 and V is TRBV10-3, with D hard to call. CDR3 length: 13 residues. V was trimmed by 3 bases and J by 1 base, leaving 7 bases between them. Germline V gene sequence: CDR1 ENHRY, CDR2 SYGVKD. In DNA, the CDR3 is TGTGCCATCAGTGAAGGTCAGTCCTACGAGCAGTACTTC. This gives the protein CAISEGQSYEQYF.

The chain couples TRBV25-1 to TRBJ1-1; TRBD1 might be the D (6 bases). V was pared by 2 bases and J by 6 bases, with 13 bases between. CDR1 is MGHDK, CDR2 SYGVNS, per germline. The CDR3 totals 14 residues. The CDR3 region has the DNA TGTGCCAGCAGTGAACAGGGGATGGGCGCTGAAGCTTTCTTT. Its translation: CASSEQGMGAEAFF.

A remark on this clone: Other DNA variants within this sample encode the same CDR3. The chain is built from TRBV7-2 and TRBJ1-3; D remains ambiguous. Germline-derived CDR1 and CDR2 are SGHTA and FQGNSA. This CDR3 is built from 14 residues. Deletions cut 0 bases from V and 1 base from J, with 4 bases between. The CDR3 here is CASSLAGSGNTIYF. The CDR3, as DNA: TGTGCCAGCAGCTTAGCTGGGTCTGGAAACACCATATATTTT.

The chain has TRBV25-1 and TRBJ1-4; the D is unclear. V lost 1 base, J lost 8 bases, and 17 bases lay in between. The CDR3 runs to 16 residues. Germline loops: CDR1 MGHDK, CDR2 SYGVNS. CDR3 DNA: TGTGCCAGCAGTGAATTGAGGGCCACGGCGGGAGAAAAACTGTTTTTT. The encoded protein is CASSELRATAGEKLFF.

This chain joins TRBV5-6 and TRBJ1-4; the match to TRBD1 covers 7 bases. The CDR3 runs 16 residues. Germline loops: CDR1 SGHDT, CDR2 YYEEEE. The trim removed 4 bases at V and 6 bases at J, leaving 12 bases unmatched. Written as DNA, the CDR3 is TGTGCCAGCAGCAAGACAGGGTTCTCGAGGGATGAAAAACTGTTTTTT. Its translation is CASSKTGFSRDEKLFF.

The gene calls are TRBV11-2 and TRBJ2-7, with TRBD1 as a possible D gene (5 bases). V lost 4 bases, J lost 2 bases, and 12 bases lay in between. The CDR3 is 14 amino acids. Per germline, CDR1 SGHAT and CDR2 FQNNGV. The CDR3 nucleotides read TGTGCCAGCAGCTATCGACTGGGGCCCTACGAGCAGTACTTC. It is translated as CASSYRLGPYEQYF.

This rearrangement joins TRBV9 to TRBJ2-1; 10 bases are a match to TRBD2. This CDR3 spans 16 amino acids. The germline V gene has CDR1 SGDLS and CDR2 YYNGEE. The trim removed 3 bases at V and 6 bases at J, leaving 9 bases unmatched. CDR3 region: CASSAHGAGGSNEQFF. Here the CDR3 DNA reads TGTGCCAGCAGCGCCCACGGAGCGGGAGGGAGCAATGAGCAGTTCTTC.

This clone occurred a few times. This chain connects TRBV7-2 to TRBJ2-7; D gene unclear. Trimming left V 2 bases short and J 1 base short, with 6 bases between. Germline CDR1 SGHTA, CDR2 FQGNSA. This CDR3 is built from 13 residues. The CDR3 region is CASSLRESYEQYF. In DNA form, the CDR3 reads TGTGCCAGCAGCTTAAGGGAATCCTACGAGCAGTACTTC.

The chain carries TRBV7-9 and TRBJ2-2; 12 bases fit TRBD1. Trimming took 5 bases from V and 0 from J; bases not matched to a gene: 10. The CDR3 totals 19 residues. Germline V gives CDR1 SEHNR, CDR2 FQNEAQ (reference sequence). The CDR3 DNA reads as TGTGCCAGCAGCACCCCGGGACAGGGGGCCTTAACGAACACCGGGGAGCTGTTTTTT. This encodes CASSTPGQGALTNTGELFF.

With respect to this clone: Other DNA sequences of this sample code for an identical CDR3. The chain joins TRBV28 to TRBJ1-5; D gene unclear. CDR3 length: 12 amino acids. The germline V gene has CDR1 MDHEN and CDR2 SYDVKM. Trimming took off 6 bases at V and 3 bases at J, with 6 bases between the two ends. CDR3 in amino acids: CASRGNNQPQHF. CDR3 DNA sequence: TGTGCCAGCAGGGGAAACAATCAGCCCCAGCATTTT.

V and J are TRBV7-2 and TRBJ1-1; D is ambiguous. Germline V gives CDR1 SGHTA, CDR2 FQGNSA. V was cut by 2 bases and J by 1 base, with 5 bases left in between. The CDR3 has 13 amino acids. The CDR3: CASSLSGNTEAFF. Here the CDR3 DNA reads TGTGCCAGCAGCTTATCAGGGAACACTGAAGCTTTCTTT.

The J gene is TRBJ2-3, the V gene TRBV5-1; 11 positions agree with TRBD2. Germline V lookup: CDR1 SGHRS, CDR2 YFSETQ. The CDR3 sequence is 17 residues long. Unmatched junction bases numbered 6, after V lost 0 bases and J lost 3 bases. CDR3 loop: CASSLGHSGGATDTQYF. CDR3 nucleotides: TGCGCCAGCAGCTTGGGGCATAGCGGGGGGGCGACAGATACGCAGTATTTT. The whole variable domain, remainder taken from reference TRBV5-1 and TRBJ2-3, is KAGVTQTPRYLIKTRGQQVTLSCSPISGHRSVSWYQQTPGQGLQFLFEYFSETQRNKGNFPGRFSGRQFSNSRSEMNVSTLELGDSALYLCASSLGHSGGATDTQYFGPGTRLTVL.

This chain connects TRBV5-4 to TRBJ2-1; D not certain. The CDR3 has 12 amino acids. V was pared by 4 bases and J by 3 bases, with 5 bases between. CDR1 and CDR2 from the germline V gene are SGHNT and YYREEE (reference sequence). The CDR3 region is CASSLYYNEQFF. The CDR3 region has the DNA TGTGCCAGCAGCCTTTACTACAATGAGCAGTTCTTC.